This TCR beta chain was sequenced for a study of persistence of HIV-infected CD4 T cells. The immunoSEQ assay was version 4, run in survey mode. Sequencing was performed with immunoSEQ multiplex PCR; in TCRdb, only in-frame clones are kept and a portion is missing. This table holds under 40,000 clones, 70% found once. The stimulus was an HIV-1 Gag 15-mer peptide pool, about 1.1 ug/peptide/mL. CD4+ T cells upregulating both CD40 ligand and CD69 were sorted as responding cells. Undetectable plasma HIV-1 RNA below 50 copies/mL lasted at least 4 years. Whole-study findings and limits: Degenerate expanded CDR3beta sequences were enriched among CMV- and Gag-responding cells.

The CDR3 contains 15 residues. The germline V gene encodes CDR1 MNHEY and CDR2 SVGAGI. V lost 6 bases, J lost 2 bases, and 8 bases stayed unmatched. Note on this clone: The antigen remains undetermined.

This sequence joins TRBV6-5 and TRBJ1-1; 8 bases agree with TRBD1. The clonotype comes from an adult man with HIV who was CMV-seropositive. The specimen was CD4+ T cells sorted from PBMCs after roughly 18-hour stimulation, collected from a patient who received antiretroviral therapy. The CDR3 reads CASRSTGGGNTEAFF. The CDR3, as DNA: TGTGCCAGCAGATCCACAGGGGGGGGAAACACTGAAGCTTTCTTT.